These 8 T cell receptor beta chains were all obtained from the same sample, sequenced in a study of blood T cell repertoires in COVID-19 (dated by TCRdb to about 2020). The library was prepared using the immunoSEQ multiplex PCR assay. The source is immuneACCESS, and TCRdb retained only in-frame sequences with V and J called. Part of the clones is not carried over; for the studies checked, unresolved V genes explain less than half of this, and the remainder is unexplained. The table for this sample lists hundreds of thousands of clones; more than 70% of them were counted only once. The top ten constitute about 3% of the sample. The material sequenced was peripheral blood. The receptors stem from a woman in her thirties with COVID-19, enrolled during active disease.

The chain carries TRBV2 and TRBJ2-7; D gene unclear. The V end lost 5 bases, the J end lost 4 bases, and 6 bases lay between the germline ends. The CDR3 covers 11 residues. The germline V gene has CDR1 SNHLY and CDR2 FYNNEI. The chain's CDR3 is CASSPEYEQYF. CDR3 DNA sequence: TGTGCCAGCAGTCCGGAGTACGAGCAGTACTTC.

The chain combines TRBV7-9 with TRBJ2-7; D possibly corresponds to TRBD1 (6 bases). Trimming took off 1 base at V and 6 bases at J, with 10 bases between the two ends. Per germline, CDR1 SEHNR and CDR2 FQNEAQ (reference sequence). This CDR3 has 13 residues. CDR3 coding DNA: TGTGCCAGCAGCTTAGTAGAGGACAGCGAGCAGTACGTC. This sequence encodes CASSLVEDSEQYV.

The chain uses TRBV30 and TRBJ1-5; 8 nucleotides align to TRBD1. The germline V gene has CDR1 GTSNPN and CDR2 SVGIG (reference sequence). The J segment lost 7 bases and the V segment lost 3 bases, leaving 14 bases of the junction unmatched. CDR3 length: 16 amino acids. The CDR3 DNA is TGTGCCTGGAGAGCAACCGGCGACAGGGGAAGACAGCCCCAGCATTTT. Protein sequence: CAWRATGDRGRQPQHF.

The CDR3 nucleotides read TGTGCCTGGAGTAGTGGCAGGGGGAGGGGCTACACCTTC. It encodes CAWSSGRGRGYTF. The gene calls are TRBV30 and TRBJ1-2, with 7 bases that match TRBD1. The germline CDR1 and CDR2 sequences are GTSNPN and SVGIG (reference sequence). CDR3 length: 13 amino acids. V was clipped by 2 bases and J by 8 bases; unmatched bases: 8. The entire variable domain, with the rest obtained from reference TRBV30 and TRBJ1-2, is as follows: SQTIHQWPATLVQPVGSPLSLECTVEGTSNPNLYWYRQAAGRGLQLLFYSVGIGQISSEVPQNLSASRPQDRQFILSSKKLLLSDSGFYLCAWSSGRGRGYTFGSGTRLTVV.

The V gene is TRBV29-1, the J gene TRBJ2-3; 7 bases agree with TRBD2. The CDR3 has 15 residues. CDR1 and CDR2 (germline): SQVTM, ANQGSEA. V shed 6 bases and J 2 bases; nucleotides not matched to a gene: 11. CDR3 coding DNA: TGCAGCGTGGGTGGGGAGGGGACCTTCACAGATACGCAGTATTTT. Its translation is CSVGGEGTFTDTQYF.

The chain uses TRBV10-3 and TRBJ2-7; D is unclear. The germline V gene encodes CDR1 ENHRY and CDR2 SYGVKD. The length of the CDR3 is 13 residues. V was cut by 4 bases and J by 4 bases, with 11 bases left in between. CDR3 amino acids: CAISGLLFYEQYV. The CDR3 region has the DNA TGTGCCATCAGTGGATTGCTATTTTACGAGCAGTACGTC.

The chain combines TRBV19 with TRBJ2-3; TRBD2 matches at 9 bases. The germline gives CDR1 LNHDA, CDR2 SQIVND (reference sequence). This CDR3 contains 15 residues. With 5 bases clipped from V and 2 bases from J, the junction kept 5 bases outside the gene matches. CDR3 DNA sequence: TGTGCCAGTAGTCTCACTAGCGGGTTCACAGATACGCAGTATTTT. It yields the protein CASSLTSGFTDTQYF.

This chain uses TRBV7-2 with TRBJ2-5; 7 nucleotides match TRBD2. The CDR3 totals 15 residues. CDR1 SGHTA and CDR2 FQGNSA come from the germline V gene. Unmatched junction bases numbered 5, after V lost 0 bases and J lost 4 bases. The CDR3 bases are TGTGCCAGCAGCTTAGCCGGGGGGAGGGGAGAGACCCAGTACTTC. This translates into CASSLAGGRGETQYF. Variable domain in full (rest from reference TRBV7-2 and TRBJ2-5): GAGVSQSPSNKVTEKGKDVELRCDPISGHTALYWYRQSLGQGLEFLIYFQGNSAPDKSGLPSDRFSAERTGGSVSTLTIQRTQQEDSAVYLCASSLAGGRGETQYFGPGTRLLVL.